This TCR beta chain was sequenced in a study of cytomegalovirus exposure and HLA in healthy donors. Study results and caveats: A later analysis reportedly found fewer N-insertions in an Asian-associated ancestry cluster than the approximately 700-donor mean. Roughly even sequencing depth across donors was the assumption behind the presence/absence analyses. Generally TCR sequences proved uncommon, though certain public TCRs appeared in numerous donors. DRB1 showed the most TCR associations and HLA-C the fewest in a later analysis, as rates varied by HLA locus.

This CDR3 region has 16 residues. Germline V gene lookup returns CDR1 SGDLS and CDR2 YYNGEE. Trimming cost V 2 bases and J 8 bases; bases outside gene matches: 10. The primer mix had 60 Vbeta and 13 Jbeta primers. Assay used: immunoSEQ multiplex PCR; TCRdb lists only in-frame clones, some missing. This table holds about 100,000 clones, 70% to 85% found once. To note about this clone: What it recognizes is unknown.

The specimen sequenced was PBMCs. This TCR was sampled from a male donor in good health and CMV-seronegative. The chain has TRBV9 and TRBJ2-1; 10 bases match TRBD2. The CDR3: CASSVAPGLAIHEQFF. The CDR3 nucleotides are TGTGCCAGCAGCGTTGCTCCGGGACTAGCGATCCATGAGCAGTTCTTC. The whole variable domain, remainder taken from reference TRBV9 and TRBJ2-1, is DSGVTQTPKHLITATGQRVTLRCSPRSGDLSVYWYQQSLDQGLQFLIQYYNGEERAKGNILERFSAQQFPDLHSELNLSSLELGDSALYFCASSVAPGLAIHEQFFGPGTRLTVL.